This is a list of T cell receptor beta chains from one sample in a study of T cell responses to AZD1222 COVID-19 vaccine. Some clones are missing from TCRdb's copy, which holds only in-frame ones; the method was immunoSEQ multiplex PCR. The sample lists over 100,000 clones, roughly 84% occurring once. Sequencing was performed on peripheral blood, taken on day 0 of AZD1222 vaccination. These receptors all come from an adult in good health. CDR3s include the opening cysteine and the closing phenylalanine or tryptophan. Fields, in order: V gene, D gene, J gene, clone size, CDR3 DNA, CDR3 protein. The D gene is left open where the match is weak. Expanded clones are given a class, and other clones once, few, many or no size at all.

v_gene: TRBV29-1
d_gene: TRBD1
j_gene: TRBJ1-1
abundance: NA
CDR3nt: TGCAGCGTTGTTGGTAGGGGGCTAAGGGACACTGAAGCTTTCTTT
CDR3aa: CSVVGRGLRDTEAFF

v_gene: TRBV18
d_gene: NA
j_gene: TRBJ2-1
abundance: NA
CDR3nt: TGTGCCACCGCAACCAACCATGAGCAGTTCTTC
CDR3aa: CATATNHEQFF

v_gene: TRBV28
d_gene: TRBD1
j_gene: TRBJ1-6
abundance: many
CDR3nt: TGTGCCAGCAGTTTGGTAGCAGGGGGACATTCACCCCTCCACTTT
CDR3aa: CASSLVAGGHSPLHF

v_gene: TRBV9
d_gene: NA
j_gene: TRBJ1-4
abundance: NA
CDR3nt: TGTGCCAGCAGCGCCCTTGCAACTAATGAAAAACTGTTTTTT
CDR3aa: CASSALATNEKLFF

v_gene: TRBV5-4
d_gene: NA
j_gene: TRBJ1-1
abundance: NA
CDR3nt: TGTGCCAGCAGCTTGGGCCAAACTGAAGCTTTCTTT
CDR3aa: CASSLGQTEAFF

v_gene: TRBV18
d_gene: NA
j_gene: TRBJ1-1
abundance: once
CDR3nt: TGTGCCAGCTCACCTGACCGGACCGCAAATGAAGCTTTCTTT
CDR3aa: CASSPDRTANEAFF

v_gene: TRBV25-1
d_gene: TRBD1
j_gene: TRBJ2-2
abundance: NA
CDR3nt: TGTGCCAGCAGTGAGGCGGGACAGGGTCTAACCGGGGAGCTGTTTTTT
CDR3aa: CASSEAGQGLTGELFF

v_gene: TRBV25-1
d_gene: TRBD1
j_gene: TRBJ1-2
abundance: NA
CDR3nt: TGTGCCAGCAGTGGCCAGGGACAGGGGGCTCTCTACGGCTACACCTTC
CDR3aa: CASSGQGQGALYGYTF

v_gene: TRBV18
d_gene: NA
j_gene: TRBJ1-3
abundance: once
CDR3nt: TGTGCCAGCTCACCACCGGTGCCGAGGAAAGGGAACACCATATATTTT
CDR3aa: CASSPPVPRKGNTIYF

v_gene: TRBV11-3
d_gene: NA
j_gene: TRBJ2-1
abundance: once
CDR3nt: TGTGCCAGCAGCTTCCAGAGATTCTTTACCTACAATGAGCAGTTCTTC
CDR3aa: CASSFQRFFTYNEQFF

v_gene: TRBV5-4
d_gene: NA
j_gene: TRBJ1-2
abundance: NA
CDR3nt: TGTGCCAGCAGCTTGGCTACGGGGGGACTTAGGGATCATGGCTACACCTTC
CDR3aa: CASSLATGGLRDHGYTF

v_gene: TRBV13
d_gene: TRBD1
j_gene: TRBJ2-4
abundance: NA
CDR3nt: TGTGCCAGCAGCTGGTTCCGGGACAGCAAAAACATTCAGTACTTC
CDR3aa: CASSWFRDSKNIQYF

v_gene: TRBV11-2
d_gene: NA
j_gene: TRBJ2-5
abundance: NA
CDR3nt: TGTGCCAGCAGCTTAGCTGCTGTGGGGATTAGGGAGACCCAGTACTTC
CDR3aa: CASSLAAVGIRETQYF

v_gene: TRBV15
d_gene: NA
j_gene: TRBJ2-5
abundance: NA
CDR3nt: TGTGCCACCAGCAGAGGGCTAGCCGGGGAGGAGACCCAGTACTTC
CDR3aa: CATSRGLAGEETQYF

v_gene: TRBV27
d_gene: NA
j_gene: TRBJ1-6
abundance: NA
CDR3nt: TGTGCCAGCGTCGGGAGCTCCTATAATTCACCCCTCCACTTT
CDR3aa: CASVGSSYNSPLHF

v_gene: TRBV7-2
d_gene: TRBD1
j_gene: TRBJ2-7
abundance: NA
CDR3nt: TGTGCCAGCAGCCAACAGGGGGCTGGCGAGCAGTACTTC
CDR3aa: CASSQQGAGEQYF

v_gene: TRBV29-1
d_gene: TRBD1
j_gene: TRBJ1-1
abundance: NA
CDR3nt: TGCAGCGTTGCCCAGGGGGCGAGCACTGAAGCTTTCTTT
CDR3aa: CSVAQGASTEAFF

v_gene: TRBV27
d_gene: TRBD2
j_gene: TRBJ2-1
abundance: NA
CDR3nt: TGTGCCAGCAGTAGTCAAAGCGGGAGCGACAATGAGCAGTTCTTC
CDR3aa: CASSSQSGSDNEQFF

v_gene: TRBV12-3/TRBV12-4
d_gene: NA
j_gene: TRBJ2-3
abundance: NA
CDR3nt: TGTGCCAGCAGTCCCTCAGATACGCAGTATTTT
CDR3aa: CASSPSDTQYF

v_gene: TRBV24-1
d_gene: NA
j_gene: TRBJ1-1
abundance: NA
CDR3nt: TGTGCCACCAGTGGGGGGACGGCGAACACTGAAGCTTTCTTT
CDR3aa: CATSGGTANTEAFF

v_gene: TRBV19
d_gene: NA
j_gene: TRBJ2-1
abundance: once
CDR3nt: TGTGCCAGTAGGCCGTATCATCTGCTGGTCTTCGACAATGAGCAGTTCTTC
CDR3aa: CASRPYHLLVFDNEQFF

v_gene: TRBV10-3
d_gene: NA
j_gene: TRBJ2-5
abundance: once
CDR3nt: TGTGCCATCAGGTCAGGAGTGCGGGAGACCCAGTACTTC
CDR3aa: CAIRSGVRETQYF

v_gene: TRBV5-1
d_gene: NA
j_gene: TRBJ1-3
abundance: NA
CDR3nt: TGCGCCAGCAGCTTAGAGAGTCCTGGAAACACCATATATTTT
CDR3aa: CASSLESPGNTIYF

v_gene: TRBV12-3/TRBV12-4
d_gene: NA
j_gene: TRBJ1-1
abundance: NA
CDR3nt: TGTGCCAGCAGTTTCCGATCGGACACTGAAGCTTTCTTT
CDR3aa: CASSFRSDTEAFF

v_gene: TRBV18
d_gene: NA
j_gene: TRBJ2-7
abundance: few
CDR3nt: TGTGCCAGCTCACCACCGATCGGGATTTACGAGCAGTACTTC
CDR3aa: CASSPPIGIYEQYF

v_gene: TRBV4-2
d_gene: NA
j_gene: TRBJ1-2
abundance: NA
CDR3nt: TGTGCCAGCAGCCAAGAATGGGGGAGGGGCTACACCTTC
CDR3aa: CASSQEWGRGYTF

v_gene: TRBV19
d_gene: NA
j_gene: TRBJ1-1
abundance: NA
CDR3nt: TGTGCCAGTAGCCCCATTAACCGGGGCCGGCAGTCCGGCACTGAAGCTTTCTTT
CDR3aa: CASSPINRGRQSGTEAFF

v_gene: TRBV10-3
d_gene: NA
j_gene: TRBJ1-1
abundance: NA
CDR3nt: TGTGCCATCAGGCCCACAGGGAGGAACACTGAAGCTTTCTTT
CDR3aa: CAIRPTGRNTEAFF

v_gene: TRBV5-6
d_gene: NA
j_gene: TRBJ1-5
abundance: NA
CDR3nt: TGTGCCAGCAGCTTCTGGCAGGGAGCTCAGCCCCAGCATTTT
CDR3aa: CASSFWQGAQPQHF

v_gene: TRBV28
d_gene: NA
j_gene: TRBJ1-6
abundance: NA
CDR3nt: TGTGCCAGCAGTAACTTAGATTCACCCCTCCACTTT
CDR3aa: CASSNLDSPLHF

v_gene: TRBV5-6
d_gene: NA
j_gene: TRBJ1-5
abundance: NA
CDR3nt: TGTGCCAGCAGCTTGAGGCAGGGGTTAGCGCCCCAGCATTTT
CDR3aa: CASSLRQGLAPQHF

v_gene: TRBV2
d_gene: NA
j_gene: TRBJ1-2
abundance: NA
CDR3nt: TGTGCCAGCAGTGTTTCAGGGATCCGATCGGGCTACACCTTC
CDR3aa: CASSVSGIRSGYTF

v_gene: TRBV18
d_gene: NA
j_gene: TRBJ1-2
abundance: NA
CDR3nt: TGTGCCAGCTCACCATCAGCAGGGGCGAGCTATGGCTACACCTTC
CDR3aa: CASSPSAGASYGYTF

v_gene: TRBV7-9
d_gene: NA
j_gene: TRBJ1-2
abundance: NA
CDR3nt: TGTGCCAGCAGCTTATCTGCTGGCTACACCTTC
CDR3aa: CASSLSAGYTF

v_gene: TRBV5-1
d_gene: NA
j_gene: TRBJ1-3
abundance: NA
CDR3nt: TGCGCCAGCAGCCAGGGGATAGGTGGAAACACCATATATTTT
CDR3aa: CASSQGIGGNTIYF

v_gene: TRBV7-2
d_gene: NA
j_gene: TRBJ2-2
abundance: once
CDR3nt: TGTGCCAGCAGCCCACAGCCGACTATCAACACCGGGGAGCTGTTTTTT
CDR3aa: CASSPQPTINTGELFF